The rows below give T cell receptor beta chains drawn from one sample of a study of blood T cell repertoires in COVID-19. The method was immunoSEQ multiplex PCR; TCRdb's version includes in-frame clones alone and lacks a portion of them. This table has under 500,000 clones, around 91% appearing once. Sequencing was performed on PBMCs or T cells enriched from blood (not recorded which). The source of these receptors is a man aged 25 to 45 who had recovered from COVID-19. Both conserved end residues are part of each CDR3. The D gene is left open where the match is weak. Rows may omit the clone size; those that give it use once, few, many or a size class.

TRBJ2-3 | once | TRBV11-2 | . | CASSLNLDTQYF | TGTGCCAGCAGCTTAAATCTAGATACGCAGTATTTT
TRBJ2-5 | . | TRBV7-9 | . | CASSLTKLNREETQYF | TGTGCCAGCAGCTTAACGAAATTGAACAGAGAAGAGACCCAGTACTTC
TRBJ1-1 | . | TRBV27 | . | CASRKQGSVAFF | TGTGCCAGCCGAAAACAGGGATCCGTAGCTTTCTTT
TRBJ1-4 | . | TRBV28 | . | CASSLLEKLFF | TGTGCCAGCAGTTTATTAGAAAAACTGTTTTTT
TRBJ2-1 | . | TRBV12-1 | . | CASSFLMWGAGPRGPLHEQFF | TGTGCCAGCAGCTTTTTGATGTGGGGCGCGGGACCCCGTGGGCCATTACATGAGCAGTTCTTC
TRBJ1-3 | once | TRBV3-1/TRBV3-2 | . | CASSSDGTNSGNTIYF | TGTGCCAGCAGCTCCGACGGGACAAACTCTGGAAACACCATATATTTT
TRBJ1-1 | . | TRBV28 | . | CASNPRVGTEAFF | TGTGCCAGCAACCCCAGGGTGGGGACTGAAGCTTTCTTT
TRBJ2-3 | . | TRBV19 | . | CASSINPRGTDTQYF | TGTGCCAGTAGTATAAACCCCCGGGGCACAGATACGCAGTATTTT
TRBJ2-1 | . | TRBV9 | . | CASSGQLGASGYNEQFF | TGTGCCAGCAGCGGCCAACTGGGGGCTAGCGGTTACAATGAGCAGTTCTTC
TRBJ2-3 | . | TRBV5-1 | TRBD2 | CASMGLAQTDTQYF | TGCGCCAGCATGGGACTAGCGCAAACCGATACGCAGTATTTT
TRBJ1-4 | . | TRBV28 | . | CASSLAGGGNEKLFF | TGTGCCAGCAGTTTGGCGGGGGGGGGAAATGAAAAACTGTTTTTT
TRBJ1-5 | . | TRBV27 | . | CASSSVDSSNQPQHF | TGTGCCAGCAGTTCCGTCGACAGTTCCAATCAGCCCCAGCATTTT
TRBJ2-7 | once | TRBV5-1 | TRBD2 | CASRTSGTYEQYF | TGCGCCAGCAGGACTAGCGGGACCTACGAGCAGTACTTC
TRBJ2-7 | . | TRBV28 | TRBD1 | CASSRWATGDRLKSYEQYF | TGTGCCAGCAGCCGATGGGCGACAGGGGATCGTCTTAAATCCTACGAGCAGTACTTC
TRBJ2-7 | . | TRBV5-1 | TRBD1 | CASSLVDRGPYEQYF | TGCGCCAGCAGCTTGGTGGACAGGGGACCGTACGAGCAGTACTTC
TRBJ2-7 | . | TRBV28 | TRBD1 | CASSSGGQGYEQYF | TGTGCCAGCAGTTCAGGGGGACAGGGGTACGAGCAGTACTTC
TRBJ1-4 | . | TRBV5-1 | . | CASGHHRYTDEKLFF | TGCGCCAGCGGCCACCACAGGTATACGGATGAAAAACTGTTTTTT
TRBJ2-5 | once | TRBV5-6 | TRBD2 | CASSYSSGQETQYF | TGTGCCAGCAGCTACTCTAGCGGCCAAGAGACCCAGTACTTC